This T cell receptor beta chain was found in a study of T cell responses to AZD1222 COVID-19 vaccine listed by TCRdb under 2021. For the wider study: A total of 233 trial participants underwent TCR sequencing, of whom 200 to 220 received two doses of AZD1222 and some 25 received two doses of the MenACWY control vaccine. Trial participants were enrolled by age into subgroups of 18-55, 56-69 and 70-plus years, and 148, 28 and 57 TCR-sequenced participants, respectively, were included in these subgroups.

The time point label, as the study defines it: about 28 days (+/-7) after the second vaccine dose. Because spike-specific TCR depth and breadth did not differ between the two schedules, AZD1222 recipients who got a second dose at roughly 4 weeks were pooled with those who got a second dose at roughly 12 weeks. The vaccinee samples were drawn from two UK trials, COV001 and COV002, one of which was a single-blind randomized controlled phase 2/3 trial testing AZD1222 (ChAdOx1 nCoV-19) in healthy adults. For TCRbeta chain sequencing, PBMC samples from trial participants were taken at day 0 and at day 28 after the second dose. About this clone itself: It lacks a known antigen. Base quality data are lacking; no much larger clone is found one base away.

The CDR3 regions of human TCRbeta chains were analyzed by immunosequencing. In the authors' own workflow: TCRs in the repertoires were compared against a reference library of SARS-CoV-2-specific TCRs that had been generated with the MIRA antigen-specificity platform. Breadth was defined as the fraction of unique TCRs that were SARS-CoV-2-associated. Depth was defined as the fraction of total T cells that were SARS-CoV-2-associated. Using the MIRA data, each spike-specific TCR was assigned both to the spike region to which the TCR was reactive and to a CD4 or CD8 class. Log10-transformed breadth and depth values were compared by one-way ANOVA with Sidak's multiple comparisons tests. The immuneACCESS repertoire file appears here via TCRdb, limited to in-frame rearrangements. These files lack a portion of the clones; in checked studies, under half of the deficit traces to unresolved V genes, and the cause of the others is not known. V and J calls and clone size are those listed in that table; D and trimming were worked out from the DNA. The sample contains about 170,000 clones, roughly 89% of them found a single time. In total, the top ten clones hold roughly 0.98% of the sample.

The paper as a whole reports these results and caveats: Epitopes outside the regions mutated in the B.1.351 and B.1.1.7 variants were reportedly recognized by nearly half of the unique spike-specific TCRs. Participants were mostly white British and included more females than males, and it was suggested by the authors that clonal diversity may have been underestimated. The whole spike protein was spanned by vaccine-associated CD4 TCRs, and dominant responses were seen in regions 160-218 and 743-854. Conclusions about previously exposed vaccinees are limited, since just 6 or 7 AZD1222 recipients were seropositive for SARS-CoV-2 at baseline. Spike-specific TCR breadth and depth rose significantly after two AZD1222 doses compared with day 0 and with MenACWY recipients. Because no day 14 peak-response samples were available, the repertoires could be characterized only after the peak T cell response. In the small 56-69-year group, the increase in depth fell short of significance, most likely because of low power.

Material: peripheral blood, obtained 28 days after the second AZD1222 dose. The clonotype originates from an adult who received the AZD1222 COVID-19 vaccine.

The DNA sequence is given as TGTGCCAGCAGCCAATCGGGTGGCCAAGATACGCAGTATTTT. Protein translation: CASSQSGGQDTQYF. Recombination joined TRBV3-1 (or the pseudogene TRBV3-2) with TRBJ2-3; no D gene call is confident. Spanning cysteine to phenylalanine, the CDR3 consists of 14 amino acids. Left in the record is the CDR3 DNA by itself, 42 bases read in frame from the first base. Sequences LGHDT (CDR1) and YNNKEL (CDR2) are obtained from the germline V gene (reference sequence). The V and J ends are trimmed by 2 bases and 5 bases, leaving 11 bases between them.